This section outlines one T cell receptor beta chain sequence together with its context. The antigen is unknown. TCRdb keeps only in-frame clones here, not all; method: immunoSEQ multiplex PCR. The table includes some 140,000 clones, 91% detected once. This sample was taken from a study of T cell responses to AZD1222 COVID-19 vaccine. Notes on the study in general: Reportedly, nearly half of unique spike TCRs recognized epitopes outside B.1.351/B.1.1.7 mutations. Only five to seven AZD1222 recipients tested seropositive at baseline. Among the donors, most were white British and more were female, and clonal diversity was possibly underestimated. Two AZD1222 administrations were followed by greater Spike-specific TCR breadth and depth.

This receptor was taken from an adult in good health. Sequenced material: peripheral blood, taken on day 0 of AZD1222 vaccination.

The CDR3 sequence is CASSQRLYANSPLHF. CDR3 in DNA: TGTGCCAGCAGCCAACGGTTATATGCGAATTCACCCCTCCACTTT. The V gene is TRBV4-2, the J gene TRBJ1-6, with D unclear. The V end lost 2 bases, the J end lost 7 bases, and 12 bases lay between the germline ends. Germline assignment: CDR1 LGHNA and CDR2 YNFKEQ. The CDR3 is 15 residues long.